This TCR beta chain comes out of a study of OX40 agonist ivuxolimab in advanced cancers. Some background on the complete study: Ivuxolimab was an agonistic, fully human IgG2 monoclonal antibody directed against OX40 (CD134), a costimulatory receptor. Intravenous ivuxolimab was administered to patients every 2 weeks at six dose levels: 0.01, 0.1, 0.3, 1.5, 3 and 10 mg/kg. Among the approximately 54 dose-escalation patients, 19 had hepatocellular carcinoma, 15 or so melanoma, 9 renal cell carcinoma and 9 head and neck cancer. In the dose-escalation cohort, approximately 82% of patients were male, and the mean age was roughly 60 years with a range of roughly 23 to 79. Patients were allowed to have had prior anti-PD-1, anti-PD-L1 or anti-CTLA-4 therapy, and around 43% of the dose-escalation patients had been treated with checkpoint inhibitors. Three dose-escalation patients achieved partial responses, one with hepatocellular carcinoma and two with cutaneous melanoma. Peripheral TCRbeta sequencing aimed to test whether ivuxolimab altered TCR sequence diversity and caused clonal T-cell expansion. The monotherapy dose-escalation portion (N of about 50 patients) of the phase I ivuxolimab trial is reported in the paper. Study-level results and caveats: Which antigens the clonally expanded peripheral T cells were specific for was not determined. Low levels of normalized T-cell clonal expansion were also shown by some nonresponding patients. In partial responders in the 0.1-3.0 mg/kg groups, normalized peripheral clonal expansion was found to be among the lowest, especially among CD8+ T cells. At doses of 0.1 to 3.0 mg/kg, clonal expansion of both CD4+ and CD8+ blood T cells was observed from baseline to week 6. After ivuxolimab, CD8+ T cells had more expanded clones than CD4+ T cells on average.

Trimming accounts for 4 bases at V and 0 bases at J, while the number of junction bases matched to no gene is 8. The germline V gene supplies CDR1 KGHSH and CDR2 LQKENI. The CDR3 contains 16 residues, cysteine and phenylalanine counted. Only the CDR3 DNA stays, 48 bases, in frame from base 1. As regards this clone: Its antigen specificity is not known. Base qualities are not provided; no much larger clone lies one nucleotide away.

For sequencing of the TCRbeta CDR3 region, genomic DNA was extracted from the sorted cells. TCRbeta CDR3 regions were sequenced using the immunoSEQ Assay. Not all clones reach the TCRdb copy of this immuneACCESS table, which keeps in-frame sequences only. Checked studies attribute under half of the gap to unresolved V genes and leave the rest unexplained. This sample lists 49,000 or so clones; approximately 86% were detected once. Approximately 52% of the sample goes to the ten largest clones. The trial excluded patients who had a history of autoimmune disease or who were on systemic immunosuppression. Peripheral blood for TCR sequencing was collected from all dose cohorts at baseline, on cycle 4 day 1, and on cycle 7 day 1. The samples were drawn from a first-in-human, open-label, multicenter phase I dose-escalation trial of ivuxolimab. Adults with locally advanced or metastatic head and neck squamous cell, hepatocellular, melanoma or renal cell carcinoma were enrolled in the trial. Before TCR sequencing, CD4+ T cells and CD8+ T cells were sorted from peripheral blood as separate populations.

In this chain, TRBV18 is recombined with TRBJ1-1, with TRBD1 matching 7 junction bases. The origin of this receptor is an adult with an advanced solid tumor such as melanoma, head and neck, liver or kidney cancer. The sequences come from CD4+ or CD8+ T cells sorted from blood, collected in a trial of the OX40 agonist ivuxolimab. CDR3 region: CASSLNRGLLNTEAFF. Read as DNA, the sequence is TGTGCCAGCTCACTTAACAGGGGACTTTTGAACACTGAAGCTTTCTTT.